This T cell receptor (beta chain) was found in a study of graft-versus-host responses after intestinal transplantation. Across the study: Multivisceral, liver-intestinal, or isolated intestinal grafts went to recipients. Every recipient had anti-thymocyte globulin induction and two to three years of tacrolimus plus steroids. Study results and limitations: Recipient-marrow GvH clones were detected, some having first appeared in ileum or blood. Early post-transplant HvG declines tracked with peak circulating GvH clone levels.

CDR1 is SGHNT and CDR2 is YENEEA in the germline V gene. Trimming took off 5 bases at V and 5 bases at J, with 16 bases between the two ends. This CDR3 comprises 15 residues. Turning to this clone: Its antigen remains unknown.

Clones were sequenced by immunoSEQ multiplex PCR, and TCRdb holds only the in-frame ones, with some missing. The sample lists around 99,000 clones, 85% to 95% occurring once. The chain carries TRBV11-3 and TRBJ2-1; D gene unclear. The origin of this receptor is a human donor who received an intestinal transplant. The specimen was unstimulated CD8+ T cells sorted from spleen or lymph node cells, collected before intestinal transplant. The CDR3 nucleotides read TGTGCCAGCAGCGCCCCCCTGAGAGTAAACAATGAGCAGTTCTTC. Translated: CASSAPLRVNNEQFF.